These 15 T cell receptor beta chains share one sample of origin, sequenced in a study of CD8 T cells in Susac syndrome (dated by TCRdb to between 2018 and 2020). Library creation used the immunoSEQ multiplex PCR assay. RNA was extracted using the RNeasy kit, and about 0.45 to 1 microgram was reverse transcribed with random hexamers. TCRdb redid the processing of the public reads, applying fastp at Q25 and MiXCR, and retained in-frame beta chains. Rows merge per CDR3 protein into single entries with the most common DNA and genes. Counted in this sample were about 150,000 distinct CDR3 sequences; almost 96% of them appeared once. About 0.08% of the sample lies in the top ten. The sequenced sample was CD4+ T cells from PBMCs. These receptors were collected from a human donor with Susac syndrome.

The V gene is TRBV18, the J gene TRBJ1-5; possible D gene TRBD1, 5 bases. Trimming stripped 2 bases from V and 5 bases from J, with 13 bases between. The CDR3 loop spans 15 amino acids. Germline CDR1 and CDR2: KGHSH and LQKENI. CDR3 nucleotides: TGTGCCAGCTCACCAAGGGCTCAGGGAGATCAGCCCCAGCATTTT. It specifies CASSPRAQGDQPQHF.

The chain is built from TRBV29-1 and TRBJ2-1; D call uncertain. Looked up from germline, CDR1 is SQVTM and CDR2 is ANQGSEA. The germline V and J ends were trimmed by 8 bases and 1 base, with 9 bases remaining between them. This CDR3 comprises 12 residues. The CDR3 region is CSPARSYNEQFF. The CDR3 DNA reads TGCAGCCCGGCGAGATCCTACAATGAGCAGTTCTTC.

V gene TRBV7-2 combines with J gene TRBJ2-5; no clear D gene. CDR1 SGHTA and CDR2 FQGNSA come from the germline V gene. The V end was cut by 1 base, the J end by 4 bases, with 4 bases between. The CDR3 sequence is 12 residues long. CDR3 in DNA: TGTGCCAGCAGCTTAGGGATAGAGACCCAGTACTTC. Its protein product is CASSLGIETQYF.

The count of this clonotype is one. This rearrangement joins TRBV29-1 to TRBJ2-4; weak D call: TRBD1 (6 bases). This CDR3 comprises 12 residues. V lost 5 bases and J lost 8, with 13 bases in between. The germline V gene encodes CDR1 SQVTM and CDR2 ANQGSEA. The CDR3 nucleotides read TGCAGCGTTATATGGGGACAAGACATTCAGTACTTC. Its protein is CSVIWGQDIQYF.

CDR3 in amino acids: CASSLADRDYGYTF. Written as DNA, the CDR3 is TGCGCCAGCAGCTTGGCCGACAGGGACTATGGCTACACCTTC. The rearrangement uses TRBV5-1 and TRBJ1-2; 7 bases align to TRBD1. The CDR3 has 14 residues. J gave up 3 bases and V 0 bases, and 2 bases lay outside the gene matches. CDR1 and CDR2 (germline): SGHRS, YFSETQ.

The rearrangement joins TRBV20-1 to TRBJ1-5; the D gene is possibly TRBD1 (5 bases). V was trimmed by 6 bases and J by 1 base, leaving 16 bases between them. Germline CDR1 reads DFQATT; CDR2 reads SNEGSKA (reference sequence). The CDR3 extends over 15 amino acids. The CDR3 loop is CSAPKGQGSNQPQHF. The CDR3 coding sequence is TGCAGTGCCCCTAAAGGGCAGGGAAGCAATCAGCCCCAGCATTTT.

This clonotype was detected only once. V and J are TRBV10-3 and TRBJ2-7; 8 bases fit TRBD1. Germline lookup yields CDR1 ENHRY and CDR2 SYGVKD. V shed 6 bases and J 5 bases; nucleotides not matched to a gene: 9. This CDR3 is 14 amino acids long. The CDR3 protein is CAIRFGQGANEQYF. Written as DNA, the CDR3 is TGTGCCATCAGGTTCGGACAGGGCGCCAACGAGCAGTACTTC.

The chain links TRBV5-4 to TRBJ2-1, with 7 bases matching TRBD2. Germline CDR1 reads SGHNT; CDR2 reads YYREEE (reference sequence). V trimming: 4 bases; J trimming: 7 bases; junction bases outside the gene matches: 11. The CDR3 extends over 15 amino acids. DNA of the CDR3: TGTGCCAGCAGCCGGGGAGGGGCCACTGTAAATGAGCAGTTCTTC. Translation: CASSRGGATVNEQFF.

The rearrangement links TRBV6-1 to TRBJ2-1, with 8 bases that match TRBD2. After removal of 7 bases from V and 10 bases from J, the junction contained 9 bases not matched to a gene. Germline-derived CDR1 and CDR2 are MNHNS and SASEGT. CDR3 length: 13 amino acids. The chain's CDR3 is CASTREGRGEQFF. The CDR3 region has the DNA TGTGCCAGCACACGGGAGGGCCGGGGGGAGCAGTTCTTC.

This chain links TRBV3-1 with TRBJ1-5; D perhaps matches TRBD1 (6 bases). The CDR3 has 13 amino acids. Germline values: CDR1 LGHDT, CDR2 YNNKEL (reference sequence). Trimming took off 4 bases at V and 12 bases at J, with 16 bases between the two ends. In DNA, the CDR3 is TGTGCCAGCAGCCCATACGGGACAAGTCGCCAGCATTTT. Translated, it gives CASSPYGTSRQHF.

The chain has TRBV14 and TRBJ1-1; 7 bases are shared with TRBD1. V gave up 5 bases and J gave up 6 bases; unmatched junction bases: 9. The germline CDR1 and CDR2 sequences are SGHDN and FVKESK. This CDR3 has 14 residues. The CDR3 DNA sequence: TGTGCCAGCAGCGACCGACAGGGCGGCTCTGAAGCTTTCTTT. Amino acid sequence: CASSDRQGGSEAFF.

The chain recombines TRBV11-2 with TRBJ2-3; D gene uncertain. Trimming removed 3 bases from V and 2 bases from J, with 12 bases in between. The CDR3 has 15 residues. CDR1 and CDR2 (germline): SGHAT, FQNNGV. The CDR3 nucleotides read TGTGCCAGCAGCTTGGACCGGTCTGACACAGATACGCAGTATTTT. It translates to CASSLDRSDTDTQYF.

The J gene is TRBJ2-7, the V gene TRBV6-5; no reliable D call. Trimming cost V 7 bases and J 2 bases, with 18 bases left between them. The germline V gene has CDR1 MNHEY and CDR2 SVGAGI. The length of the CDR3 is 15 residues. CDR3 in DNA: TGTGCCAGCACCGATTCGACCAGTAGCCCCTACGAGCAGTACTTC. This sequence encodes CASTDSTSSPYEQYF.

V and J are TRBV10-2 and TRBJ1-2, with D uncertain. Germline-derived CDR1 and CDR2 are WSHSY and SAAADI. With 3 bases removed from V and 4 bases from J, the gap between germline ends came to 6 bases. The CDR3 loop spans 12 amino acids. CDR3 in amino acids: CASSDQLYGYTF. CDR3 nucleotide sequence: TGCGCCAGCAGTGACCAGCTCTATGGCTACACCTTC.

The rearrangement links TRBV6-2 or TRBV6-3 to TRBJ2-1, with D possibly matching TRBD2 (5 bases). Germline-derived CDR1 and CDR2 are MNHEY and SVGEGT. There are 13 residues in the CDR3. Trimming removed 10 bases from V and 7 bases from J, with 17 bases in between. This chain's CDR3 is CATRLVSGNEQFF. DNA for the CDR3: TGTGCCACCCGATTAGTATCGGGGAATGAGCAGTTCTTC.